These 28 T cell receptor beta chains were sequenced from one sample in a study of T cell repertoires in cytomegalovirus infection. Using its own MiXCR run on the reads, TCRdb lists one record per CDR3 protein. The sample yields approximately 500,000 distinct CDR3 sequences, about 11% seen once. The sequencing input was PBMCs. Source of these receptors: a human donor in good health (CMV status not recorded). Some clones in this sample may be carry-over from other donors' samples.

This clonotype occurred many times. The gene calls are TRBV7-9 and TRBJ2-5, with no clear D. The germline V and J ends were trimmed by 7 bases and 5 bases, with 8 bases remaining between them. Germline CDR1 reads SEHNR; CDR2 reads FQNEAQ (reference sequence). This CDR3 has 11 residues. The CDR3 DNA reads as TGTGCCAGCACTCTATCCGAGACCCAGTACTTC. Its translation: CASTLSETQYF.

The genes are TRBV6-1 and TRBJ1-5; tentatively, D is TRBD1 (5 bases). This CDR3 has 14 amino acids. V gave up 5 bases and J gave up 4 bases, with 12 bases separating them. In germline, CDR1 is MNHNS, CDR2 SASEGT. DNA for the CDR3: TGTGCCAGCAGTCCGACAGTTAGAAATCAGCCCCAGCATTTT. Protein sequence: CASSPTVRNQPQHF.

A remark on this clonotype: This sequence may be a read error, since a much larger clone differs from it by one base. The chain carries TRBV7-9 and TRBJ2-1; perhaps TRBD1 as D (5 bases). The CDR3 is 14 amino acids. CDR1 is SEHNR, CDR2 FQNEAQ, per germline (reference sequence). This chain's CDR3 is CASTTLWGNNERFF. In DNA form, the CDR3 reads TGTGCCAGCACCACACTGTGGGGCAATAATGAGCGGTTCTTC.

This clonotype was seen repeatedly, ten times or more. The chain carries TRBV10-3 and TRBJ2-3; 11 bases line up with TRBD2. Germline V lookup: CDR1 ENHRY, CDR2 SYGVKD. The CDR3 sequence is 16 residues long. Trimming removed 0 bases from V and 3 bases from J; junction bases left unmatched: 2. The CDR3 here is CAISESTSGGTDTQYF. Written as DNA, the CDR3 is TGTGCCATCAGTGAGTCTACTAGCGGGGGAACAGATACGCAGTATTTT.

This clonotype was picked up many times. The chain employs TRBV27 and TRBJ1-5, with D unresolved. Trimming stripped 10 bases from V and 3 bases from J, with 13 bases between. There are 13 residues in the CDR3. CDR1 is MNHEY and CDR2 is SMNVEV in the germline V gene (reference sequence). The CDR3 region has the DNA TGTGCCATTGGCGGCAGCAACAATCAGCCCCAGCATTTT. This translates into CAIGGSNNQPQHF.

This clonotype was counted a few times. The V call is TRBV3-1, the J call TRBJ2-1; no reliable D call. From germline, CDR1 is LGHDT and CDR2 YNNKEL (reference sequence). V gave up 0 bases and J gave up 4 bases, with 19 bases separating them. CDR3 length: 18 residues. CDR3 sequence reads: CASSQETTPRGRYNEQFF. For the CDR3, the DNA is TGTGCCAGCAGCCAAGAAACGACACCCCGTGGAAGGTACAATGAGCAGTTCTTC.

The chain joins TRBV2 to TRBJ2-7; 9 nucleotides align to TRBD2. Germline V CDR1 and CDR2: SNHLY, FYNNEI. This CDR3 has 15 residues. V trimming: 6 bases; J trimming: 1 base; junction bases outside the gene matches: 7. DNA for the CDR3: TGTGCCAGCAGCGATAGCGGGAGTACGTCCTACGAGCAGTACTTC. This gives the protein CASSDSGSTSYEQYF.

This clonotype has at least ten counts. CDR3 nucleotides: TGCAGTGCTAGAGGCTTGGTAGCGGAGCTAGCCAAAAACATTCAGTACTTC. Translation: CSARGLVAELAKNIQYF. This chain links TRBV20-1 with TRBJ2-4; a possible D gene is TRBD2 (6 bases). Looked up from germline, CDR1 is DFQATT and CDR2 is SNEGSKA (reference sequence). This CDR3 region has 17 residues. Trimming stripped 1 base from V and 0 bases from J, with 16 bases between.

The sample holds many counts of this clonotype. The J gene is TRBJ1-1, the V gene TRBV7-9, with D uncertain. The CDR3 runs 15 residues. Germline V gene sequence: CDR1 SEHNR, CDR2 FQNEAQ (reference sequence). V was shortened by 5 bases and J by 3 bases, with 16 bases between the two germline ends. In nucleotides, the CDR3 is TGTGCCAGCAGCCGTAACCCGAGGTCGGACACTGAAGCTTTCTTT. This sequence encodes CASSRNPRSDTEAFF.

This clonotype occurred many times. In DNA form, the CDR3 reads TGTGCCAGCAGCCAAGATCATGCGGGGGGCCCTGAGCAGTTCTTC. Its translation: CASSQDHAGGPEQFF. The genes are TRBV4-2 and TRBJ2-1, with 8 bases fitting TRBD2. Germline trimming cut 0 bases from V and 9 bases from J; bases unmatched to any gene: 7. The CDR3 extends over 15 amino acids. CDR1 and CDR2 (germline): LGHNA, YNFKEQ.

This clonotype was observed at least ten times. CDR3 protein: CASSKLGEQFF. CDR3 coding DNA: TGTGCCAGCAGCAAGCTCGGTGAGCAGTTCTTC. The chain couples TRBV7-2 to TRBJ2-1; D not certain. Germline loops: CDR1 SGHTA, CDR2 FQGNSA. Between the trimmed V and J ends, which lost 5 bases and 9 bases, there was a span of 8 bases. The CDR3 sequence is 11 residues long.

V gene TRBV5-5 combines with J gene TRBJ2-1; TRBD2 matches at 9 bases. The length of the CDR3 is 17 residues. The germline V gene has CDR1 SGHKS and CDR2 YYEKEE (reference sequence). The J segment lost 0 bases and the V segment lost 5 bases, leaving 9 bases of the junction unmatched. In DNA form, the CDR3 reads TGTGCCAGCAGGGAGGGGACTAGCCAAAGCTCCTACAATGAGCAGTTCTTC. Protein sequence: CASREGTSQSSYNEQFF.

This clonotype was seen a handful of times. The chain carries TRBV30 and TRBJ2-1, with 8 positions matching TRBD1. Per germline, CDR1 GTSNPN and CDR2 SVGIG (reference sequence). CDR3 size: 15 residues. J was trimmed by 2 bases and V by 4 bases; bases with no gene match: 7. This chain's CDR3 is CAWTRRGLTYNEQFF. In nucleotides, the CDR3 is TGTGCCTGGACCCGCAGGGGGCTTACCTACAATGAGCAGTTCTTC.

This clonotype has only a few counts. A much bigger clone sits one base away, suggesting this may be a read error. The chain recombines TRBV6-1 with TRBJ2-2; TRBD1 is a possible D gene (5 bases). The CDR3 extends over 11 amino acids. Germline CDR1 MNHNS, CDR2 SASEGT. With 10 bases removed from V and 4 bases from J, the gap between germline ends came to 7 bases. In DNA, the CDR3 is TGTGCCAACAGGAGCACCGGGGAGCTGTTTTTT. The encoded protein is CANRSTGELFF.

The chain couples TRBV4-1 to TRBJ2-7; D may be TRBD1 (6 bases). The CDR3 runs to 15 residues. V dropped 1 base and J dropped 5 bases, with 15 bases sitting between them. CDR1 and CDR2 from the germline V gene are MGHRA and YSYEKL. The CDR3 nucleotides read TGCGCCAGCAGCCAAGGGACAGTTTCTCCTGACGAGCAGTACTTC. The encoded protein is CASSQGTVSPDEQYF.

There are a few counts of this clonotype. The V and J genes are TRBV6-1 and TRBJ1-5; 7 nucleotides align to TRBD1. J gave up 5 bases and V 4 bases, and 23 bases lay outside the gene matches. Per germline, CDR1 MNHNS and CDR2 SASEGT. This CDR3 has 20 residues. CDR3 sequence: CASSAFRGFRHDREDQPQHF. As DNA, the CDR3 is TGTGCCAGCAGTGCCTTCAGAGGGTTTAGGCACGACAGGGAAGATCAGCCCCAGCATTTT.

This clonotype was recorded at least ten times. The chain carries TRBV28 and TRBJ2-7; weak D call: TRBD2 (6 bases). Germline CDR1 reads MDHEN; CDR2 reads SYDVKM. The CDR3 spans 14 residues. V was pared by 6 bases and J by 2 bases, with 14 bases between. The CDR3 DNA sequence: TGTGCCAGCAGAGACGGGAGAAAGGCCTACGAGCAGTACTTC. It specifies CASRDGRKAYEQYF.

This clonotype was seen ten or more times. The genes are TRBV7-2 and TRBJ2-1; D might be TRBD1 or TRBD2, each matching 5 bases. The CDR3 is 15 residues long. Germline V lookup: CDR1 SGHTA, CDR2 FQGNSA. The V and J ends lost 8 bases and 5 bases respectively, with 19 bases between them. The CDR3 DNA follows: TGTGCCAGCCCCTCACGGGGCGGGCAGAACAATGAGCAGTTCTTC. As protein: CASPSRGGQNNEQFF.

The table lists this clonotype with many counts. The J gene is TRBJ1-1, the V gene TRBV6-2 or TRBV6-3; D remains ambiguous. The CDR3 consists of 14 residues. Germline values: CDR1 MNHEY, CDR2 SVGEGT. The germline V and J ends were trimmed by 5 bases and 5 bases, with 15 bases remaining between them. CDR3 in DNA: TGTGCCAGCAGTAGGTTACAGCGGAGAACTGAAGCTTTCTTT. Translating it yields CASSRLQRRTEAFF.

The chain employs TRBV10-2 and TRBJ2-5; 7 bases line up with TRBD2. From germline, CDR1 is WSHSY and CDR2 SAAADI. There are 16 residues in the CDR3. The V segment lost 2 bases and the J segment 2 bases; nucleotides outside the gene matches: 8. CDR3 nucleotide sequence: TGCGCCAGCAGTGAGATGGTAGCGGGCCCTCAAGAGACCCAGTACTTC. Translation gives CASSEMVAGPQETQYF.

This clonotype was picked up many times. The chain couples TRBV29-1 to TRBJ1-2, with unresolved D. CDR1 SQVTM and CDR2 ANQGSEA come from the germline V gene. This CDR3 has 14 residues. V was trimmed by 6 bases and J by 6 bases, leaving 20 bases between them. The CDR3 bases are TGCAGCGTCGTCCGACCTGGTAGTGAGGATGGCTACACCTTC. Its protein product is CSVVRPGSEDGYTF.

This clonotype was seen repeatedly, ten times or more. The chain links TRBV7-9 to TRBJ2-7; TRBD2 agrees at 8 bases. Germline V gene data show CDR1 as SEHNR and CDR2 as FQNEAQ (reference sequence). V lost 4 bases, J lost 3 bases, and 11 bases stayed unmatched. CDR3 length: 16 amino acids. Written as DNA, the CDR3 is TGTGCCAGCAGCTCGTTCGGGACTAGTATCATCTACGAGCAGTACTTC. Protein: CASSSFGTSIIYEQYF.

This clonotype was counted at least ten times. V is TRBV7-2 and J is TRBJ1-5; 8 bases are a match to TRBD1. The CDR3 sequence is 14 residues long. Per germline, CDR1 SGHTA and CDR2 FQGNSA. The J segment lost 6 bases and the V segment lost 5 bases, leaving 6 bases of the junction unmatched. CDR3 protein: CASSRGQGAQPQHF. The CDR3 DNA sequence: TGTGCCAGCAGCCGGGGTCAGGGGGCTCAGCCCCAGCATTTT.

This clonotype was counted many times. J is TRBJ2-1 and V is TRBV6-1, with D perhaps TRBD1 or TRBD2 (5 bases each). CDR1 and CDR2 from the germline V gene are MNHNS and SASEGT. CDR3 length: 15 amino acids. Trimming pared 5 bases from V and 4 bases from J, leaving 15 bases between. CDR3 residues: CASSIRDHLYNEQFF. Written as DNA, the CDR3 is TGTGCCAGCAGTATCCGGGACCACTTATACAATGAGCAGTTCTTC.

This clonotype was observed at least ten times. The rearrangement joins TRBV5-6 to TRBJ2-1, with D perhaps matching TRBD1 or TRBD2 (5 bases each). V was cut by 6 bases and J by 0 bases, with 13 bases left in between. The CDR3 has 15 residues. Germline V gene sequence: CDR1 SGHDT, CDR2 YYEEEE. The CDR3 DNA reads TGTGCCAGCACCTCCCTTGGGGGCTCCTACAATGAGCAGTTCTTC. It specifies CASTSLGGSYNEQFF.

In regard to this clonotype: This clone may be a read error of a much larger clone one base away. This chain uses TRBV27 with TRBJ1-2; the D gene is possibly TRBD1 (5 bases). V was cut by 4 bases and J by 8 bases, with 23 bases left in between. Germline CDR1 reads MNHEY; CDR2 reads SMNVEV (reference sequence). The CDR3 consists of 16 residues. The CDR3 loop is CASSSGLDGAIEGYTF. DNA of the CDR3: TGTGCCAGCAGTTCTGGGCTGGACGGGGCAATTGAAGGCTACACCTTC.

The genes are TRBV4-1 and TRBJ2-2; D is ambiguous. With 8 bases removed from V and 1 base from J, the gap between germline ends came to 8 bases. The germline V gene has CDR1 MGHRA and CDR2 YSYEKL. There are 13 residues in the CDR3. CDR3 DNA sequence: TGCGCCAGCGGTAACGGGAACACCGGGGAGCTGTTTTTT. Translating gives CASGNGNTGELFF.

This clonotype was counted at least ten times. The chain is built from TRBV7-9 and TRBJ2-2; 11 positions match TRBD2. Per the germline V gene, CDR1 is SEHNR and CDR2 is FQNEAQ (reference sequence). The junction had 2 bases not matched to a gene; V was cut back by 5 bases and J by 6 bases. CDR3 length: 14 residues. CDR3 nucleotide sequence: TGTGCCAGCAGCCCGACTAGCGGGGCCGGGGAGCTGTTTTTT. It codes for CASSPTSGAGELFF. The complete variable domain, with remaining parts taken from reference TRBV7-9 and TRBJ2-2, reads DTGVSQNPRHKITKRGQNVTFRCDPISEHNRLYWYRQTLGQGPEFLTYFQNEAQLEKSRLLSDRFSAERPKGSFSTLEIQRTEQGDSAMYLCASSPTSGAGELFFGEGSRLTVL.